The rows below give T cell receptor beta chains drawn from one sample of a study of CD8 T cells in Susac syndrome. TCRdb re-called the immunoSEQ multiplex PCR reads with MiXCR, one entry per CDR3 protein. Of approximately 160,000 distinct CDR3 sequences detected, 94% appear once; the ten largest clones hold over 0.09%. The sample consisted of CD4+ T cells from PBMCs. The receptors were sampled from a human donor with multiple sclerosis. Both conserved end residues are part of each CDR3. A D gene is named only where the DNA matches it firmly. Clone size is stated in some rows and not others, as once, few, many or a class when expanded.

j_call clone_size v_call d_call cdr3_aa cdr3_nt
TRBJ2-3 NA TRBV12-3/TRBV12-4 NA CASSLREGTDTQYF TGTGCCAGCAGTTTAAGGGAGGGCACAGATACGCAGTATTTT
TRBJ2-7 NA TRBV4-2 NA CASSQASATAGEQYF TGTGCCAGCAGCCAAGCGTCAGCGACGGCCGGCGAGCAGTACTTC
TRBJ1-5 NA TRBV30 TRBD1 CAWSRGTSTNQPQHF TGTGCCTGGAGCAGGGGGACCTCGACAAATCAGCCCCAGCATTTT
TRBJ2-7 NA TRBV5-1 TRBD2 CASSSGTSGIYEQYF TGCGCCAGCAGCTCCGGGACTAGCGGTATCTACGAGCAGTACTTC
TRBJ2-7 NA TRBV20-1 TRBD2 CSADGTRTTRYEQYF TGCAGTGCGGACGGGACTAGGACGACGCGCTACGAGCAGTACTTC
TRBJ1-4 NA TRBV3-1 NA CASRTNEKLFF TGTGCCAGCCGCACTAATGAAAAACTGTTTTTT
TRBJ2-5 once TRBV24-1 NA CATSDPRDFQETQYF TGTGCCACCAGTGATCCCCGGGACTTTCAAGAGACCCAGTACTTC
TRBJ1-1 NA TRBV20-1 NA CSSRGSENTEAFF TGCAGTTCCCGAGGCAGCGAGAACACTGAAGCTTTCTTT
TRBJ1-1 NA TRBV6-5 NA CASMRLYAAFF TGTGCCAGCATGCGGTTGTACGCAGCTTTCTTT
TRBJ2-5 NA TRBV20-1 NA CSASGRVQETQYF TGCAGTGCTAGCGGGCGGGTGCAAGAGACCCAGTACTTC
TRBJ2-7 NA TRBV15 NA CATSSEELSYEQYF TGTGCCACCAGCTCTGAGGAGCTCTCCTACGAGCAGTACTTC
TRBJ2-3 NA TRBV6-2/TRBV6-3 TRBD2 CASRPGLAGVDTQYF TGTGCCAGCAGACCCGGCCTAGCGGGAGTAGATACGCAGTATTTT
TRBJ2-7 NA TRBV15 TRBD2 CATSRPTSGRAGEQYF TGTGCCACCAGCAGACCAACTAGCGGGAGGGCCGGAGAGCAGTACTTC
TRBJ2-3 NA TRBV6-5 NA CASSYSNRATDTQYF TGTGCCAGCAGTTACTCGAATAGGGCCACAGATACGCAGTATTTT
TRBJ2-5 NA TRBV6-1 TRBD2 CASSERTSGVETQYF TGTGCCAGCAGTGAAAGGACTAGCGGAGTGGAGACCCAGTACTTC
TRBJ1-4 NA TRBV30 NA CAWSALGSVNEKLFF TGTGCCTGGAGTGCGTTAGGCAGCGTAAATGAAAAACTGTTTTTT
TRBJ2-7 NA TRBV4-3 NA CASSQGTRGEAEQYF TGCGCCAGCAGCCAAGGAACAAGGGGGGAAGCCGAGCAGTACTTC
TRBJ1-2 NA TRBV6-1 NA CASSEIANYGYTF TGTGCCAGCAGTGAAATCGCTAACTATGGCTACACCTTC
TRBJ2-7 NA TRBV6-5 TRBD2 CASRTSGSEQYF TGTGCCAGCAGGACTAGCGGGAGCGAGCAGTACTTC
TRBJ1-2 NA TRBV5-6 TRBD1 CASSHPDRGLYGYTF TGTGCCAGCAGCCATCCGGACAGGGGACTCTATGGCTACACCTTC
TRBJ2-4 NA TRBV6-2/TRBV6-3 TRBD2 CASSVLAEGLAKNIQYF TGTGCCAGCAGTGTACTAGCGGAGGGGCTAGCCAAAAACATTCAGTACTTC
TRBJ2-7 NA TRBV20-1 TRBD2 CSARARTSGGYEQYF TGCAGTGCTAGAGCCCGTACTAGCGGGGGCTACGAGCAGTACTTC
TRBJ1-2 NA TRBV7-9 NA CASSSGDYGYTF TGTGCCAGCAGCTCGGGGGACTATGGCTACACCTTC
TRBJ2-7 once TRBV3-1 NA CASSRDGHYEQYF TGTGCCAGCAGCAGGGACGGACACTACGAGCAGTACTTC
TRBJ1-5 NA TRBV6-5 TRBD1 CASSPGTGSNQPQHF TGTGCCAGCAGTCCCGGGACAGGTAGCAATCAGCCCCAGCATTTT